This paragraph reports one TCR beta chain. The target antigen is unknown. Some clones are missing from TCRdb's copy, which holds only in-frame ones; the method was immunoSEQ multiplex PCR. The table has approximately 160,000 clones, 88% seen once. The sample is drawn from a study of cytotoxic CD8 clonotypes in ibrutinib-treated CLL. Notes on the study in general: Sampling times, which were not matched between the groups, differed between sustained-remission patients and progressing patients. Among the clonotypes, public ones were uncommon and contracted or held stable on treatment.

This CDR3 has 16 residues. CDR1 ENHRY and CDR2 SYGVKD come from the germline V gene. J lost 5 bases, V lost 3 bases, and 10 bases had no gene match. Sequencing was performed on PBMCs, taken at disease progression, from a patient treated with ibrutinib. The V gene is TRBV10-3, the J gene TRBJ2-1, with 7 positions matching TRBD2. This TCR came from a human donor with chronic lymphocytic leukemia. DNA for the CDR3: TGTGCCATCAGTGATCCGGGGAGGGCAACTGACAATGAGCAGTTCTTC. Amino acids: CAISDPGRATDNEQFF.